This record looks at one T cell receptor beta chain sequence and its context. CDR1 and CDR2 from the germline V gene are MDHEN and SYDVKM. The CDR3 consists of 14 residues. J lost 8 bases, V lost 6 bases, and 7 bases had no gene match. This entry is derived from a study of blood T cells in healthy people across ages. About the research overall: About one barcoded beta molecule per two T cells came from capture by template switching.

Using a J-beta primer mix together with a sample-barcoded 5' primer, a second PCR was run for roughly 7 to 12 cycles. Each CDR3 protein is one row after TCRdb ran MiXCR on the 5' RACE reads. Here the sample spans about 2 million distinct CDR3 sequences, about 50% being singletons. This receptor was identified in a woman in her forties in good health. The chain recombines TRBV28 with TRBJ2-1; 10 positions agree with TRBD1. Sequences were obtained from blood. The CDR3 DNA reads TGTGCCAGCAGGGGGACAGGGGTTCACGATGAGCAGTTCTTC. Translated, it gives CASRGTGVHDEQFF.